This T cell receptor beta chain was sequenced during a study of shared clonotypes between healthy human individuals. Study overall: The donor group consisted of two women and a few men, aged 18 to 49.

This CDR3 comprises 14 residues. V was cut by 10 bases and J by 1 base, with 17 bases left in between. Germline-derived CDR1 and CDR2 are MNHEY and SMNVEV (reference sequence). Using immunoSEQ multiplex PCR, the repertoire was profiled, and TCRdb retains in-frame clones only, with some absent. The data contain some 600,000 clones, 95% to 97% of them seen just once; the ten biggest clones take up about 0.11%. As regards this clone: The antigen is undetermined.

General study points: A few donors shared about 5% of their naive CD4 clonotypes.

Terminally differentiated effector memory CD45RA+ cells were excluded from the naive CD8 cells, which were CD45RO-negative and positively selected for CCR7. The chain uses TRBV27 and TRBJ2-7, with D maybe TRBD2 (7 bases). The sequence came from a woman in her 30s in good health. Sequencing used naive CD8+ T cells sorted from blood. CDR3 residues: CANQRDTFSYEQYF. DNA of the CDR3: TGTGCCAACCAGCGGGACACTTTTTCCTACGAGCAGTACTTC.